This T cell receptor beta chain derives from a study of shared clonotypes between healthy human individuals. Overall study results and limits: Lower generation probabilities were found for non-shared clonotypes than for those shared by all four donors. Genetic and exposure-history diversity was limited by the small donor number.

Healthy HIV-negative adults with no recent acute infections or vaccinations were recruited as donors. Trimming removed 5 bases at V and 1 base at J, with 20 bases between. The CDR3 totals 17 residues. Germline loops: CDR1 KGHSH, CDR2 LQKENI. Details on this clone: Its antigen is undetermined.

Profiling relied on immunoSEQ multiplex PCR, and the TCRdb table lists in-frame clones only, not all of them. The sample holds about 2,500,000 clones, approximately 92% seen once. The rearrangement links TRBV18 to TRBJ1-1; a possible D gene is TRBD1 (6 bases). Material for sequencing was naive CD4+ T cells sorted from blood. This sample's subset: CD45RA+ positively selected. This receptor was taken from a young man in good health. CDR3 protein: CASSTSSGPGANTEAFF. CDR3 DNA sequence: TGTGCCAGCTCAACCAGCTCTGGTCCAGGGGCGAACACTGAAGCTTTCTTT.